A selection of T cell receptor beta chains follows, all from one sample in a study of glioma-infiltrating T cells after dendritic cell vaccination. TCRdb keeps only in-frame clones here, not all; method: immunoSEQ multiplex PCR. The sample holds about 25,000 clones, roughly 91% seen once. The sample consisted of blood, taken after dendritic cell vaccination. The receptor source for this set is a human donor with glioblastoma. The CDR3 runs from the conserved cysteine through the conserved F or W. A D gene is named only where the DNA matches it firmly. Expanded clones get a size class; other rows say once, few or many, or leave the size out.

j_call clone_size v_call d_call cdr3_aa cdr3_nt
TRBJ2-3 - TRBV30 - CAWGAFLDTDTQYF TGTGCCTGGGGGGCCTTTCTTGATACAGATACGCAGTATTTT
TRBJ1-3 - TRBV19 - CASKRQAGGNTIYF TGTGCCAGTAAAAGACAGGCAGGTGGAAACACCATATATTTT
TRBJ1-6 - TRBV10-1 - CASTENPENSPLHF TGCGCCAGCACTGAAAATCCCGAGAATTCACCCCTCCACTTT
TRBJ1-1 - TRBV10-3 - CAISQSGGWGYGPEAFF TGTGCCATCAGTCAGTCGGGGGGGTGGGGGTACGGTCCTGAAGCTTTCTTT
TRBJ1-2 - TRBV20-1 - CSAREGSGYTF TGCAGTGCTAGAGAGGGTAGCGGCTACACCTTC
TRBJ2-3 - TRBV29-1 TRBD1 CSVEGDRRRTDTQYF TGCAGCGTTGAGGGGGACAGGCGGCGTACAGATACGCAGTATTTT
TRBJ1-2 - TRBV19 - CASSIDYNSYYGYTF TGTGCCAGTAGTATAGACTACAACAGTTACTATGGCTACACCTTC
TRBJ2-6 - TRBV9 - CASSPGWSGANVLTF TGTGCCAGCAGCCCGGGGTGGTCTGGGGCCAACGTCCTGACTTTC
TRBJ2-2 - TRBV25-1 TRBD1 CASSESRTGPTGELFF TGTGCCAGCAGTGAATCCCGGACAGGGCCCACCGGGGAGCTGTTTTTT
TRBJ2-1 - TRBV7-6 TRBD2 CASTLSGGDYNEQFF TGTGCCAGCACACTTAGCGGGGGGGATTACAATGAGCAGTTCTTC
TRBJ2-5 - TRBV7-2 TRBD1 CASSPDRGRETQYF TGTGCCAGCAGCCCTGACAGGGGTCGGGAGACCCAGTACTTC
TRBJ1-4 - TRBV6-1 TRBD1 CASSEYSTGGSEKLFF TGTGCCAGCAGTGAATATTCAACAGGGGGGAGTGAAAAACTGTTTTTT
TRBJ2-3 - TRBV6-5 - CATLGGDTQYF TGTGCCACTTTAGGGGGAGATACGCAGTATTTT
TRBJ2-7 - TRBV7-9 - CASSAALSAPYEQYF TGTGCCAGCAGCGCCGCCCTATCAGCGCCCTACGAGCAGTACTTC
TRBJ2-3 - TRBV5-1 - CASSLVAPSTDTQYF TGCGCCAGCAGCTTGGTAGCGCCGAGCACAGATACGCAGTATTTT
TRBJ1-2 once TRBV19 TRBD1 CASSEDREPIFGYTF TGTGCCAGTAGTGAGGACAGGGAGCCCATATTTGGCTACACCTTC
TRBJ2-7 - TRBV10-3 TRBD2 CAIGLAVIHEQYF TGTGCCATTGGACTAGCGGTTATCCACGAGCAGTACTTC
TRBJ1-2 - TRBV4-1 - CASSRRVGGVDYGYTF TGCGCCAGCAGCCGCAGGGTTGGGGGGGTGGACTATGGCTACACCTTC
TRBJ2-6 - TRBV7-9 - CASSLFGGLHSGANVLTF TGTGCCAGCAGCTTATTTGGCGGGCTCCACTCTGGGGCCAACGTCCTGACTTTC
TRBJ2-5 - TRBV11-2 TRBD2 CASSPRLAGNQETQYF TGTGCCAGCAGCCCGAGACTAGCGGGAAACCAAGAGACCCAGTACTTC
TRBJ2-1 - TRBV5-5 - CASSLDIHNEQFF TGTGCCAGCAGTCTCGACATACACAATGAGCAGTTCTTC
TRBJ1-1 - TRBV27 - CASSFRGTEAFF TGTGCCAGCAGTTTCAGGGGAACTGAAGCTTTCTTT
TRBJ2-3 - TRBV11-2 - CASSLTLGGGATDTQYF TGTGCCAGCAGCTTAACGCTGGGAGGGGGGGCCACAGATACGCAGTATTTT
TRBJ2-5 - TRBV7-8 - CASSLARVTQYF TGTGCCAGCAGCTTAGCCCGTGTGACCCAGTACTTC
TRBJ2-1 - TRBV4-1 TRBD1 CASSRLAGTGVYNEQFF TGCGCCAGCAGCCGATTAGCCGGGACAGGGGTCTACAATGAGCAGTTCTTC
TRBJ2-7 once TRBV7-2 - CASSVRGTASYEQYF TGTGCCAGCAGCGTACGCGGGACTGCCTCCTACGAGCAGTACTTC
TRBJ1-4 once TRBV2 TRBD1 CASRDRVSNPNEKLFF TGTGCCAGCAGGGACAGGGTCTCGAACCCTAATGAAAAACTGTTTTTT
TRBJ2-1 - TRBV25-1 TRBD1 CASSGRTGGAGEQFF TGTGCCAGCAGTGGAAGGACAGGGGGCGCGGGTGAGCAGTTCTTC
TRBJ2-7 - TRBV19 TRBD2 CASSFTSGNYEQYF TGTGCCAGTAGTTTTACTAGCGGCAACTACGAGCAGTACTTC
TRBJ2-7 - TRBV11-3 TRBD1 CASSERTGVSYEQYF TGTGCCAGCAGCGAACGGACAGGGGTCTCCTACGAGCAGTACTTC
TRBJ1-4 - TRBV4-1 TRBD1 CASSPPGGLTPEKLFF TGCGCCAGCAGCCCACCAGGGGGCCTGACCCCTGAAAAACTGTTTTTT
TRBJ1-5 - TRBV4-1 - CASSQRGTGNQPQHF TGCGCCAGCAGCCAACGCGGTACGGGCAATCAGCCCCAGCATTTT
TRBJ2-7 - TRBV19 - CASSMSGTLYEQYF TGTGCCAGTAGTATGTCCGGGACACTCTACGAGCAGTACTTC
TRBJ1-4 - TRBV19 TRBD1 CASNRGATNEKLFF TGTGCCAGTAACAGGGGAGCAACTAATGAAAAACTGTTTTTT
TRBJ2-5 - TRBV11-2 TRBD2 CASSSTSGGPRETQYF TGTGCCAGCAGCTCGACTAGCGGGGGCCCCCGAGAGACCCAGTACTTC
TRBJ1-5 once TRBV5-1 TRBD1 CASRPTGGSNQPQHF TGCGCCAGCAGACCGACAGGGGGCAGCAATCAGCCCCAGCATTTT
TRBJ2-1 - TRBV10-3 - CAISDRGFGNEQFF TGTGCCATCAGTGACAGGGGATTTGGAAATGAGCAGTTCTTC
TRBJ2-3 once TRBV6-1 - CASSEVLFSSTSTDTQYF TGTGCCAGCAGTGAGGTCCTTTTCTCTTCAACTAGCACAGATACGCAGTATTTT
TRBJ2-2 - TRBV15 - CATSRQVTGELFF TGTGCCACCAGCAGACAGGTTACCGGGGAGCTGTTTTTT
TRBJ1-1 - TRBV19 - CANNWGLRDTEAFF TGTGCCAATAACTGGGGCTTACGGGACACTGAAGCTTTCTTT
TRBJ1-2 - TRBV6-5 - CVSSYSSGNYGYTF TGTGTCAGCAGTTACTCGTCAGGGAACTATGGCTACACCTTC
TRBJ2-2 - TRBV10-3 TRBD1 CAISEPTGRVGELFF TGTGCCATCAGTGAACCGACAGGGAGAGTCGGGGAGCTGTTTTTT
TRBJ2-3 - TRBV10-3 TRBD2 CAISSISRTSGGTSTDTQYF TGTGCCATCAGTAGTATTTCAAGGACTAGCGGGGGGACTAGCACAGATACGCAGTATTTT
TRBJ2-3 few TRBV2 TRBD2 CASSEGGGLTDTQYF TGTGCCAGCAGTGAAGGCGGGGGGCTCACAGATACGCAGTATTTT
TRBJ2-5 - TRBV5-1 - CASTLTGLKETQYF TGCGCCAGTACTCTAACAGGATTGAAAGAGACCCAGTACTTC
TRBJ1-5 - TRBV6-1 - CASSESYRVGQPQHF TGTGCCAGCAGTGAATCGTACAGGGTGGGTCAGCCCCAGCATTTT
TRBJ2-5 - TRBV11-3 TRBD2 CASSFGGAGETQYF TGTGCCAGCAGCTTCGGGGGGGCCGGGGAGACCCAGTACTTC
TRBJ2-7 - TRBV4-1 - CASSQGATFVEEDYEQYF TGCGCCAGCAGCCAAGGGGCGACATTCGTAGAGGAGGACTACGAGCAGTACTTC
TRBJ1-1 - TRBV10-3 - CAISESEMQEAFF TGTGCCATCAGTGAGTCTGAAATGCAGGAAGCTTTCTTT
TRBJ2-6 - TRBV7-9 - CASSTLRGGRANVLTF TGTGCCAGCAGCACCTTGAGGGGGGGGAGGGCCAACGTCCTGACTTTC
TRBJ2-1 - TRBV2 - CASSKQGLNNEQFF TGTGCCAGCAGTAAACAGGGCCTTAACAATGAGCAGTTCTTC
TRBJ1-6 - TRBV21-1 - CASRPRTESSYNSPLHF TGTGCCAGCAGGCCCCGGACAGAAAGCTCCTATAATTCACCCCTCCACTTT
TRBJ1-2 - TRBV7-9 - CASRGAANYGYTF TGTGCCAGCAGGGGGGCAGCTAACTATGGCTACACCTTC
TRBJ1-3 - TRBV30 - CAWSVLGNTIYF TGTGCCTGGAGTGTATTAGGAAACACCATATATTTT
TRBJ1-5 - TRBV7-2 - CASSSDATRSNQPQHF TGTGCCAGCAGCAGCGACGCTACCCGCAGCAATCAGCCCCAGCATTTT